These 23 T cell receptor beta chains came from one sample sequenced in a study of T cell changes during pregnancy in multiple sclerosis. Some clones are missing from TCRdb's copy, which holds only in-frame ones; the method was immunoSEQ multiplex PCR. The table has about 98,000 clones, about 91% seen once; the top ten hold approximately 2.4%. The sequences come from peripheral blood, collected after pregnancy. The receptors originated from a female donor in good health, enrolled as a control in a pregnancy study.

J is TRBJ2-2 and V is TRBV6-1; tentative D call: TRBD1 (5 bases). This CDR3 has 15 amino acids. Germline V gives CDR1 MNHNS, CDR2 SASEGT. V shed 1 base and J shed 6 bases, with 12 bases lying between them. CDR3 sequence reads: CASSEEVGRPGELFF. The CDR3 coding sequence is TGTGCCAGCAGTGAAGAGGTGGGGCGCCCCGGGGAGCTGTTTTTT.

This chain connects TRBV7-2 to TRBJ2-7; the D is unclear. V was cut by 2 bases and J by 2 bases, with 7 bases left in between. Germline V gene lookup returns CDR1 SGHTA and CDR2 FQGNSA. CDR3 length equals 13 residues. In nucleotides, the CDR3 is TGTGCCAGCAGCTTACCTCAGACCTACGAGCAGTACTTC. It codes for CASSLPQTYEQYF.

The chain joins TRBV6-1 to TRBJ1-1, with no clear D. CDR3 length: 14 residues. With 2 bases removed from V and 6 bases from J, the gap between germline ends came to 13 bases. From germline, CDR1 is MNHNS and CDR2 SASEGT. CDR3 sequence (DNA): TGTGCCAGCAGTGAAACAAGAGGTTGGTCTGAAGCTTTCTTT. It is translated as CASSETRGWSEAFF.

The chain is built from TRBV15 and TRBJ1-1; the D is unclear. Trimming shortened V by 0 bases and J by 0 bases, and 14 bases separated the two germline ends. The CDR3 sequence is 17 residues long. Per germline, CDR1 LNHNV and CDR2 YYDKDF (reference sequence). CDR3 residues: CATSRDLAGIMNTEAFF. The CDR3 region has the DNA TGTGCCACCAGCAGAGATCTGGCAGGAATAATGAACACTGAAGCTTTCTTT.

The J gene is TRBJ1-1, the V gene TRBV11-2; D perhaps matches TRBD1 (6 bases). The CDR3 covers 17 residues. From germline, CDR1 is SGHAT and CDR2 FQNNGV. With 1 base removed from V and 5 bases from J, the gap between germline ends came to 20 bases. Written as DNA, the CDR3 is TGTGCCAGCAGCTTAGTGGGCGGGGGGCGTATAAGGACTGAAGCTTTCTTT. Its protein is CASSLVGGGRIRTEAFF.

The chain uses TRBV29-1 and TRBJ1-4; D is ambiguous. With 4 bases removed from V and 0 bases from J, the gap between germline ends came to 9 bases. Germline V gene lookup returns CDR1 SQVTM and CDR2 ANQGSEA. The CDR3 loop spans 14 amino acids. CDR3 nucleotide sequence: TGCAGCGTTGCAGACCCCGCAACTAATGAAAAACTGTTTTTT. Encoded protein: CSVADPATNEKLFF.

The V and J genes are TRBV2 and TRBJ1-2; weak D call: TRBD1 (6 bases). Germline V CDR1 and CDR2: SNHLY, FYNNEI. This CDR3 comprises 14 residues. Trimming shortened V by 6 bases and J by 5 bases, and 16 bases separated the two germline ends. As DNA, the CDR3 is TGTGCCAGCAGGGAAACCGGGACACAGTATGGCTACACCTTC. Residues: CASRETGTQYGYTF.

To note about this clone: The germline gene is not matched at one end of the junction; a read error may be the cause. Other DNA sequences in this specimen translate into the identical CDR3. The chain recombines TRBV11-2 with TRBJ1-6; D gene uncertain. Germline V CDR1 and CDR2: SGHAT, FQNNGV. This CDR3 contains 15 residues. The CDR3 DNA sequence: TGTGCCAGCAGCCTAGAGTCTTCCTATAATTCACCCCTCCACTTT. The encoded protein is CASSLESSYNSPLHF.

This rearrangement joins TRBV5-4 to TRBJ2-3; D gene uncertain. V was pared by 6 bases and J by 4 bases, with 12 bases between. CDR3 size: 13 residues. Germline V gene sequence: CDR1 SGHNT, CDR2 YYREEE (reference sequence). The CDR3 protein is CASTPRSADTQYF. The CDR3 nucleotides read TGTGCCAGCACTCCGAGGAGCGCAGATACGCAGTATTTT.

The CDR3 DNA sequence: TGTGCCAGCAGCTTATGGCCCGATAATGAGCAGTTCTTC. Translating gives CASSLWPDNEQFF. This chain connects TRBV7-2 to TRBJ2-1; the D is unclear. Per the germline V gene, CDR1 is SGHTA and CDR2 is FQGNSA. Trimming stripped 2 bases from V and 7 bases from J, with 9 bases between. The CDR3 contains 13 residues. Looking up the rest from reference TRBV7-2 and TRBJ2-1 gives the full variable domain: GAGVSQSPSNKVTEKGKDVELRCDPISGHTALYWYRQSLGQGLEFLIYFQGNSAPDKSGLPSDRFSAERTGGSVSTLTIQRTQQEDSAVYLCASSLWPDNEQFFGPGTRLTVL.

The chain recombines TRBV2 with TRBJ2-6; D might be TRBD2 (6 bases). The CDR3 covers 15 residues. Germline V gene lookup returns CDR1 SNHLY and CDR2 FYNNEI. V lost 6 bases and J 0 bases, leaving 9 bases between the germline ends. The CDR3 coding sequence is TGTGCCAGCAGCCCGGACTACTCTGGGGCCAACGTCCTGACTTTC. This sequence encodes CASSPDYSGANVLTF.

This chain links TRBV10-3 with TRBJ1-2, with TRBD1 as a possible D gene (5 bases). The CDR3 length is 13 residues. CDR1 and CDR2 (germline): ENHRY, SYGVKD. V was trimmed by 8 bases and J by 6 bases, leaving 16 bases between them. CDR3 DNA: TGTGCCATCCGGCTCGGGGGTCAAGATGGCTACACCTTC. Encoded protein: CAIRLGGQDGYTF.

The CDR3, as DNA: TGCGCCAGCAGCTGGGCGGGCTTCACAGATACGCAGTATTTT. Translated, it gives CASSWAGFTDTQYF. The chain has TRBV5-1 and TRBJ2-3, with D maybe TRBD2 (5 bases). The CDR3 contains 14 residues. Trimming shortened V by 3 bases and J by 2 bases, and 10 bases separated the two germline ends. Germline CDR1 and CDR2: SGHRS and YFSETQ.

The chain is built from TRBV5-5 and TRBJ2-6; D is perhaps TRBD1 (5 bases). There are 15 residues in the CDR3. Germline assignment: CDR1 SGHKS and CDR2 YYEKEE (reference sequence). Trimming stripped 2 bases from V and 0 bases from J, with 6 bases between. The CDR3: CASSLGDSGANVLTF. In nucleotides, the CDR3 is TGTGCCAGCAGCTTAGGGGACTCTGGGGCCAACGTCCTGACTTTC.

The J gene is TRBJ2-5, the V gene TRBV5-1; 8 bases are shared with TRBD1. CDR1 SGHRS and CDR2 YFSETQ come from the germline V gene. V lost 6 bases to trimming and J lost 4 bases; unmatched junction nucleotides: 11. This CDR3 has 15 amino acids. CDR3 residues: CASTSTGAFGETQYF. DNA of the CDR3: TGCGCCAGCACATCGACAGGGGCATTCGGAGAGACCCAGTACTTC.

The J gene is TRBJ2-3, the V gene TRBV30; 8 nucleotides line up with TRBD1. The V segment lost 0 bases and the J segment 4 bases; nucleotides outside the gene matches: 6. The CDR3 length is 15 residues. Germline V lookup: CDR1 GTSNPN, CDR2 SVGIG (reference sequence). CDR3 in DNA: TGTGCCTGGAGTGTAGGGCAGGGGGCCCCAGATACGCAGTATTTT. It yields the protein CAWSVGQGAPDTQYF.

The rearrangement links TRBV7-2 to TRBJ2-1; 7 positions agree with TRBD1. Unmatched junction bases numbered 11, after V lost 5 bases and J lost 7 bases. The germline V gene has CDR1 SGHTA and CDR2 FQGNSA. This CDR3 spans 15 amino acids. DNA of the CDR3: TGTGCCAGCAGCCTACACAGACAGGGTCGAAATGAGCAGTTCTTC. Encoded protein: CASSLHRQGRNEQFF.

The V call is TRBV29-1, the J call TRBJ2-2; 7 positions match TRBD1. With V trimmed by 4 bases and J by 6 bases, 5 bases remained unmatched. This CDR3 has 13 residues. Germline values: CDR1 SQVTM, CDR2 ANQGSEA. CDR3 sequence (DNA): TGCAGCGTTGGCCTCGACAGGGCCGGGGAGCTGTTTTTT. Amino acid sequence: CSVGLDRAGELFF.

The gene calls are TRBV4-1 and TRBJ2-1; TRBD2 aligns across 14 bases. CDR1 MGHRA and CDR2 YSYEKL come from the germline V gene. V lost 4 bases, J lost 6 bases, and 11 bases stayed unmatched. CDR3 length: 18 residues. The CDR3 sequence: CASSRLGLAGVNINEQFF. The CDR3, as DNA: TGCGCCAGCAGCCGCCTGGGACTAGCGGGGGTGAATATCAATGAGCAGTTCTTC.

CDR3 loop: CASSEIPTGGNSPLHF. The DNA of the CDR3 is TGTGCCAGCAGTGAAATACCGACAGGGGGAAACTCACCCCTCCACTTT. This rearrangement joins TRBV6-4 to TRBJ1-6, with TRBD1 identical over 9 bases. After removal of 3 bases from V and 10 bases from J, the junction contained 10 bases not matched to a gene. Per the germline V gene, CDR1 is MRHNA and CDR2 is SNTAGT. This CDR3 is built from 16 residues.

The chain is built from TRBV11-2 and TRBJ2-3; 8 bases are a match to TRBD1. V lost 3 bases, J lost 4 bases, and 3 bases stayed unmatched. Germline values: CDR1 SGHAT, CDR2 FQNNGV. The CDR3 covers 14 residues. The DNA for the CDR3 is TGTGCCAGCAGCTTCGTACAGGGGGCAGATACGCAGTATTTT. Translating gives CASSFVQGADTQYF.

The chain couples TRBV30 to TRBJ2-3; the D is unclear. V lost 0 bases, J lost 1 base, and 14 bases lay in between. Germline CDR1 reads GTSNPN; CDR2 reads SVGIG (reference sequence). The CDR3 covers 16 residues. The CDR3 nucleotides read TGTGCCTGGAGTGTACGGCCCGACATTGGCACAGATACGCAGTATTTT. The encoded protein is CAWSVRPDIGTDTQYF.

The DNA of the CDR3 is TGTGCCAGCAACGTATTCAACGGGGCTAGCGGGAGATTGCCGCCGGATTACGAGCAGTACTTC. This gives the protein CASNVFNGASGRLPPDYEQYF. The chain employs TRBV7-6 and TRBJ2-7; 10 nucleotides align to TRBD2. The germline CDR1 and CDR2 sequences are SGHVS and FNYEAQ. Trimming cost V 7 bases and J 4 bases; bases outside gene matches: 28. The CDR3 is 21 amino acids.